This entry is about one TCR beta chain. The entry originates in a study of OX40 agonist ivuxolimab in advanced cancers. Some clones are missing from TCRdb's copy, which holds only in-frame ones; the method was immunoSEQ multiplex PCR. This table holds some 130,000 clones, around 91% found once. CDR3 length equals 17 residues. Per the germline V gene, CDR1 is SGHTA and CDR2 is FQGTGA. The junction had 15 bases not matched to a gene; V was cut back by 5 bases and J by 6 bases. The chain joins TRBV7-3 to TRBJ2-2; 7 nucleotides agree with TRBD2. The starting material was CD4+ or CD8+ T cells sorted from blood, obtained in a trial of the OX40 agonist ivuxolimab. The origin of this receptor is an adult with an advanced solid tumor such as melanoma, head and neck, liver or kidney cancer. The chain's CDR3 is CASSPEGIAGIPGELFF. CDR3 coding DNA: TGTGCCAGCAGCCCAGAGGGAATAGCGGGTATTCCCGGGGAGCTGTTTTTT.